A single sample is the source of the 25 T cell receptor beta chains below, sequenced in a study of T cells in Graves' hyperthyroidism and ophthalmopathy. Researchers amplified the TCR beta CDR3 regions from RNA transcripts. During a first-round RT-PCR of the TCR CDR3, the HTBI primer set was used. TCRdb re-derived calls from the multiplex PCR reads in MiXCR, one entry per CDR3 protein. The sample yields about 500,000 distinct CDR3 sequences, 15% to 20% seen once. The sample was blood. Source of these receptors: a woman aged 25 to 39 with Graves' ophthalmopathy.

The sample holds a few counts of this clonotype. A single base separates this from a much larger clone, so it may be a read error. This chain joins TRBV3-1 and TRBJ2-1, with 10 bases lining up with TRBD1. The CDR3 sequence is 15 residues long. Germline CDR1 and CDR2: LGHDT and YNNKEL (reference sequence). V lost 6 bases and J lost 2; bases outside the gene matches: 4. The CDR3, as DNA: TGTGCCAGCAGATCCGGGACAGGGGCCTACAATGAGCAGTTCTTC. Its protein product is CASRSGTGAYNEQFF.

This clonotype was seen a few times. V and J are TRBV29-1 and TRBJ2-3, with D perhaps TRBD1 (6 bases). V lost 5 bases and J lost 6, with 12 bases in between. The V gene's germline CDR1 is SQVTM and CDR2 ANQGSEA. CDR3 length equals 12 residues. CDR3 sequence: CSVFDRSDTQYF. CDR3 in DNA: TGCAGCGTTTTCGACAGGTCGGATACGCAGTATTTT.

Turning to this clonotype: The junction shows a germline mismatch at one end, possibly a read error. The V gene is TRBV20-1, the J gene TRBJ2-3, with 8 positions matching TRBD2. CDR1 and CDR2 from the germline V gene are DFQATT and SNEGSKA (reference sequence). This CDR3 region has 13 residues. In DNA form, the CDR3 reads TGCAGAGCTACGAGCGGGAGCTTAGATACGCAGTATTTT. Encoded protein: CRATSGSLDTQYF.

This clonotype was seen only a few times. The genes are TRBV20-1 and TRBJ2-3; no firm D call. Between the trimmed V and J ends, which lost 0 bases and 0 bases, there was a span of 10 bases. The CDR3 length is 15 residues. CDR1 and CDR2 from the germline V gene are DFQATT and SNEGSKA (reference sequence). The CDR3 DNA reads TGCAGTGCTAGAGATTTCCGGAAGAGCACAGATACGCAGTATTTT. The encoded protein is CSARDFRKSTDTQYF.

There are a few counts of this clonotype. This sequence joins TRBV12-3 or TRBV12-4 and TRBJ1-2; D may be TRBD1 (5 bases). The CDR3 spans 14 residues. The ends were cut back, 10 bases at V and 4 bases at J, with 19 bases in the middle. The CDR3 nucleotides read TGTGCCACCGTTCGGGACGGGGAACTCTATGGCTACACCTTC. Its translation is CATVRDGELYGYTF.

This clonotype was observed a handful of times. The J gene is TRBJ1-1, the V gene TRBV6-1, with D perhaps matching TRBD1 (6 bases). Germline loops: CDR1 MNHNS, CDR2 SASEGT. This CDR3 spans 14 amino acids. V dropped 6 bases and J dropped 0 bases, with 11 bases sitting between them. The CDR3 is CASRGGLVNTEAFF. CDR3 nucleotide sequence: TGTGCCAGCAGGGGGGGGCTGGTGAACACTGAAGCTTTCTTT.

This clonotype occurred many times. The V call is TRBV14, the J call TRBJ2-1, with 10 bases identical to TRBD1. Germline values: CDR1 SGHDN, CDR2 FVKESK. This CDR3 spans 15 amino acids. The V and J ends lost 6 bases and 7 bases, in that order; junction bases with no gene match: 9. The CDR3 DNA is TGTGCCAGCAGTCAACTCGACAGGGGGCATAATGAGCAGTTCTTC. Amino acids: CASSQLDRGHNEQFF.

This clonotype appeared many times. V gene TRBV12-3 or TRBV12-4 combines with J gene TRBJ1-6, with D unresolved. The CDR3 is made up of 14 amino acids. Trimming cost V 3 bases and J 14 bases, with 17 bases left between them. CDR3 residues: CASSLGSRHMALHF. CDR3 DNA: TGTGCCAGCAGTTTGGGATCACGACACATGGCCCTCCACTTT.

This clonotype was detected ten times or more. This chain joins TRBV18 and TRBJ1-1; unclear D gene. Trimming took off 4 bases at V and 0 bases at J, with 9 bases between the two ends. The CDR3 is made up of 14 amino acids. CDR1 KGHSH and CDR2 LQKENI come from the germline V gene. The CDR3, as DNA: TGTGCCAGCTCACTCAAGACGGTGAACACTGAAGCTTTCTTT. Protein product: CASSLKTVNTEAFF.

In this sample, this clonotype turned up many times. V usage is TRBV20-1 and J usage is TRBJ2-1, with 8 bases aligning to TRBD2. Trimming cost V 3 bases and J 0 bases; bases outside gene matches: 4. Per germline, CDR1 DFQATT and CDR2 SNEGSKA (reference sequence). The CDR3 runs to 15 residues. CDR3 sequence: CSARELAVSYNEQFF. CDR3 DNA: TGCAGTGCTAGGGAACTAGCGGTCTCCTACAATGAGCAGTTCTTC.

This clonotype was seen many times. V and J are TRBV9 and TRBJ2-5, with 9 bases that match TRBD2. The CDR3 totals 16 residues. V gave up 0 bases and J gave up 5 bases; unmatched junction bases: 8. The germline CDR1 and CDR2 sequences are SGDLS and YYNGEE. In DNA, the CDR3 is TGTGCCAGCAGCGTAGCCCCGTCTAGCGGGACGGAGACCCAGTACTTC. Protein product: CASSVAPSSGTETQYF.

This clonotype was found many times. The chain is built from TRBV28 and TRBJ2-7; 9 nucleotides line up with TRBD1. V shed 6 bases, J shed 5 bases, and the junction held 5 bases outside the gene matches. This CDR3 region has 13 residues. CDR1 is MDHEN, CDR2 SYDVKM, per germline. DNA of the CDR3: TGTGCCAGCAGCGGGACAGGGTACGACGAGCAGTACTTC. The encoded protein is CASSGTGYDEQYF.

This clonotype was seen many times. The chain employs TRBV20-1 and TRBJ2-7; TRBD2 might be the D (5 bases). CDR1 and CDR2 (germline): DFQATT, SNEGSKA (reference sequence). V shed 0 bases and J shed 0 bases, with 12 bases lying between them. The CDR3 spans 15 residues. In nucleotides, the CDR3 is TGCAGTGCTAGAGATTTTGGCGGGCCCTCCTACGAGCAGTACTTC. It translates to CSARDFGGPSYEQYF.

This clonotype came up a few times. The chain employs TRBV12-3 or TRBV12-4 and TRBJ1-2; 7 nucleotides align to TRBD1. With 8 bases clipped from V and 4 bases from J, the junction kept 13 bases outside the gene matches. The CDR3 spans 15 residues. This chain's CDR3 is CASGYYGRGFYGYTF. The CDR3 DNA reads as TGTGCCAGCGGTTACTACGGCAGGGGGTTCTATGGCTACACCTTC.

The V gene is TRBV20-1, the J gene TRBJ2-4, with 7 bases aligning to TRBD1. The germline V gene encodes CDR1 DFQATT and CDR2 SNEGSKA (reference sequence). The length of the CDR3 is 13 residues. V lost 8 bases, J lost 5 bases, and 9 bases stayed unmatched. CDR3 amino acids: CSPILDRENIQYF. Written as DNA, the CDR3 is TGCAGTCCCATTTTAGACAGGGAAAACATTCAGTACTTC.

This clonotype was recorded at least ten times. The chain uses TRBV29-1 and TRBJ2-5; 7 bases align to TRBD2. CDR3 length: 13 amino acids. The V gene's germline CDR1 is SQVTM and CDR2 ANQGSEA. J was trimmed by 5 bases and V by 7 bases; bases with no gene match: 10. DNA of the CDR3: TGCAGCGCCCTTCTGGGGGGGGGGGAGACCCAGTACTTC. This sequence encodes CSALLGGGETQYF.

The chain joins TRBV19 to TRBJ2-1; 9 positions agree with TRBD2. V lost 3 bases to trimming and J lost 7 bases; unmatched junction nucleotides: 10. This CDR3 comprises 16 residues. Germline loops: CDR1 LNHDA, CDR2 SQIVND (reference sequence). The CDR3 region is CASSIPWREGFNEQFF. The DNA for the CDR3 is TGTGCCAGTAGTATCCCATGGCGGGAGGGCTTTAATGAGCAGTTCTTC.

This clonotype was seen at least ten times. The chain uses TRBV20-1 and TRBJ2-5; the match to TRBD2 covers 7 bases. CDR1 DFQATT and CDR2 SNEGSKA come from the germline V gene (reference sequence). The CDR3 consists of 14 residues. Trimming at V came to 5 bases and at J to 3 bases, leaving 9 bases not matched to a gene. The CDR3 reads CSAGAGLLEETQYF. The CDR3 DNA reads TGCAGTGCTGGAGCGGGACTATTAGAAGAGACCCAGTACTTC.

This clonotype was picked up a small number of times. This sequence joins TRBV4-1 and TRBJ1-4; the D gene is possibly TRBD1 (5 bases). The V end was cut by 3 bases, the J end by 4 bases, with 18 bases between. The CDR3 is 17 amino acids. The germline V gene encodes CDR1 MGHRA and CDR2 YSYEKL. CDR3 in DNA: TGCGCCAGCAGCCATATGTTTACAGGAGAAGATAATGAAAAACTGTTTTTT. It encodes CASSHMFTGEDNEKLFF.

This clonotype has ten or more counts. The genes are TRBV11-2 and TRBJ2-5; 9 bases map to TRBD1. CDR1 is SGHAT and CDR2 is FQNNGV in the germline V gene. V shed 1 base, J shed 5 bases, and the junction held 5 bases outside the gene matches. CDR3 length: 15 residues. The CDR3 region is CASSLVTGGEETQYF. The CDR3 DNA reads as TGTGCCAGCAGCTTAGTAACAGGGGGCGAGGAGACCCAGTACTTC.

The sample holds many counts of this clonotype. The CDR3 DNA follows: TGTGCCAGCAGTTTTGGGGTAGCGGGAGATTCCGGGGAGCTGTTTTTT. Translated: CASSFGVAGDSGELFF. This chain joins TRBV28 and TRBJ2-2; 9 bases are shared with TRBD2. Germline V gene sequence: CDR1 MDHEN, CDR2 SYDVKM. The length of the CDR3 is 16 residues. The V and J ends lost 3 bases and 6 bases, in that order; junction bases with no gene match: 8.

This clonotype occurred a few times. This chain uses TRBV7-2 with TRBJ2-5, with 11 bases lining up with TRBD2. This CDR3 is built from 14 residues. The germline V gene has CDR1 SGHTA and CDR2 FQGNSA. J lost 13 bases, V lost 3 bases, and 10 bases had no gene match. CDR3 coding DNA: TGTGCCAGCAGCTTCTACACTAGCGGGAGAGGGTCGTACTTC. The encoded protein is CASSFYTSGRGSYF.

This clonotype was seen at least ten times. The chain's CDR3 is CASSKGDRRETQYF. The CDR3 DNA reads TGTGCCAGCAGCAAGGGAGACAGGCGGGAGACCCAGTACTTC. The chain links TRBV7-2 to TRBJ2-5; D is possibly TRBD1 (6 bases). The V end lost 5 bases, the J end lost 5 bases, and 15 bases lay between the germline ends. The germline gives CDR1 SGHTA, CDR2 FQGNSA. The CDR3 runs to 14 residues.

This clonotype was observed at least ten times. The chain has TRBV12-3 or TRBV12-4 and TRBJ2-3; 7 nucleotides align to TRBD2. This CDR3 has 15 residues. The V and J ends lost 6 bases and 4 bases, in that order; junction bases with no gene match: 10. The DNA for the CDR3 is TGTGCCAGCAGACCCGAGCGGGGAACCGCAGATACGCAGTATTTT. It yields the protein CASRPERGTADTQYF.

The chain couples TRBV12-3 or TRBV12-4 to TRBJ2-2; 9 nucleotides match TRBD2. This CDR3 is 17 amino acids long. V lost 2 bases, J lost 3 bases, and 7 bases stayed unmatched. The CDR3 nucleotides are TGTGCCAGCAGTTTAAATAGCGGGAGTACCTACACCGGGGAGCTGTTTTTT. It codes for CASSLNSGSTYTGELFF.